A selection of T cell receptor beta chains follows, all from one sample in a study of cytomegalovirus exposure and HLA in healthy donors. Libraries were prepared by immunoSEQ multiplex PCR; TCRdb keeps only in-frame clonotypes and omits some of them. Seen here are approximately 150,000 clones, more than 65% observed once, and the top ten hold about 1.5%. Sample: PBMCs. The source of these receptors is a man aged 45-65 years in good health and CMV-seropositive. Both conserved end residues are part of each CDR3. The D gene is left open where the match is weak. A clone size is listed for some rows: how often the clone was seen (once, few, many), or a class if it is expanded.

>TRBV27|TRBJ1-1|.|TRBD1
CASSTWTGVNLAFF
TGTGCCAGCAGTACATGGACAGGGGTAAATTTGGCTTTCTTT
>TRBV9|TRBJ1-2|few|TRBD1
CASSVTPGGNYGYTF
TGTGCCAGCAGCGTTACACCAGGGGGCAACTATGGCTACACCTTC
>TRBV19|TRBJ1-6|.|.
CASSTTGSVILHF
TGTGCCAGTAGTACTACCGGTTCGGTAATCCTCCACTTT
>TRBV7-3|TRBJ2-1|.|.
CASSLLAAGEQFF
TGTGCCAGCAGCTTACTGGCAGCAGGTGAGCAGTTCTTC
>TRBV6-5|TRBJ2-7|once|.
CASSSTYEQYF
TGTGCCAGCAGTTCGACTTACGAGCAGTACTTC
>TRBV18|TRBJ2-1|.|TRBD1
CASSTGGAEQFF
TGTGCCAGCTCGACAGGGGGCGCTGAGCAGTTCTTC
>TRBV6-5|TRBJ2-7|.|TRBD1
CASSYRDRGYEQYF
TGTGCCAGCAGTTACCGGGACAGGGGCTACGAGCAGTACTTC
>TRBV18|TRBJ2-5|.|TRBD2
CASSPRNSGGQETQYF
TGTGCCAGCTCACCACGGAATAGCGGGGGCCAAGAGACCCAGTACTTC
>TRBV6-1|TRBJ1-1|.|TRBD1
CASSEEGARLGTEAFF
TGTGCCAGCAGTGAAGAGGGGGCCCGATTGGGCACTGAAGCTTTCTTT
>TRBV28|TRBJ1-1|once|.
CASMRISRGVGTEAFF
TGTGCCAGCATGCGTATTTCCAGGGGAGTGGGGACTGAAGCTTTCTTT
>TRBV5-1|TRBJ2-7|few|TRBD1
CASSWGGTGIYEQYF
TGCGCCAGCAGCTGGGGGGGGACAGGGATCTACGAGCAGTACTTC
>TRBV19|TRBJ2-1|.|TRBD1
CASSIKGTGPTYEQFF
TGTGCCAGTAGTATCAAGGGGACAGGTCCGACCTATGAGCAGTTCTTC
>TRBV5-1|TRBJ2-1|.|.
CASSLEGQPFF
TGCGCCAGCAGCTTGGAGGGGCAACCGTTCTTC
>TRBV30|TRBJ1-5|.|TRBD1
CAWSRDRGGQPQHF
TGTGCCTGGAGTCGGGACAGGGGAGGGCAGCCCCAGCATTTT
>TRBV21-1|TRBJ2-7|.|.
CASSKTHRKADF
TGTGCCAGCAGCAAAACCCACAGGAAGGCGGACTTC
>TRBV6-5|TRBJ1-3|.|.
CASSYGRGSGNTIYF
TGTGCCAGCAGTTACGGAAGAGGGTCTGGAAACACCATATATTTT
>TRBV7-3|TRBJ1-2|.|TRBD1
CASSNTGGGGYTF
TGTGCCAGCAGCAATACAGGGGGAGGTGGCTACACCTTC
>TRBV4-1|TRBJ1-3|few|.
CASSQQGFGNTIYF
TGCGCCAGCAGCCAGCAGGGCTTTGGAAACACCATATATTTT
>TRBV30|TRBJ2-3|.|.
CAWSVLSGTDTQYF
TGTGCCTGGAGTGTTCTGTCCGGCACAGATACGCAGTATTTT
>TRBV7-2|TRBJ2-3|.|.
CASSQQRSGTDTQYF
TGTGCCAGCAGCCAACAGAGATCTGGCACAGATACGCAGTATTTT
>TRBV20-1|TRBJ1-2|.|TRBD1
CSAQGARGYTF
TGCAGTGCCCAGGGGGCAAGGGGCTACACCTTC
>TRBV19|TRBJ1-6|.|.
CASSIRPGGYSPLHF
TGTGCCAGTAGTATTCGGCCAGGAGGGTATTCACCCCTCCACTTT
>TRBV10-2|TRBJ1-2|.|.
CASSPRQDQGYTF
TGCGCCAGCAGCCCACGACAGGATCAGGGCTACACCTTC
>TRBV9|TRBJ1-3|.|TRBD1
CASSEGQGLGNTIYF
TGTGCCAGCAGCGAGGGACAGGGGCTGGGAAACACCATATATTTT
>TRBV6-5|TRBJ2-7|.|TRBD1
CASSQQGARWEQYF
TGTGCCAGCAGTCAACAGGGGGCGCGATGGGAGCAGTACTTC
>TRBV7-8|TRBJ2-5|.|.
CASSSPHRAGETQYF
TGTGCCAGCAGCTCTCCCCACCGGGCGGGAGAGACCCAGTACTTC
>TRBV4-2|TRBJ1-4|.|.
CASSQGQGPNDEKLFF
TGTGCCAGCAGCCAAGGTCAGGGCCCCAACGATGAAAAACTGTTTTTT
>TRBV7-2|TRBJ1-2|.|TRBD1
CASRDRFRGHPPSYGYTF
TGTGCCAGCAGGGACCGATTCAGGGGGCACCCCCCCAGCTATGGCTACACCTTC
>TRBV7-9|TRBJ1-2|.|.
CASSLETHGYTF
TGTGCCAGCAGCTTAGAGACTCATGGCTACACCTTC
>TRBV27|TRBJ2-2|.|TRBD2
CASSLSPGLAGGTYTGELFF
TGTGCCAGCAGTTTATCTCCGGGACTAGCGGGAGGTACCTACACCGGGGAGCTGTTTTTT
>TRBV27|TRBJ2-1|.|TRBD2
CASGGGNEQFF
TGTGCCAGCGGGGGGGGTAATGAGCAGTTCTTC
>TRBV19|TRBJ1-5|.|.
CASSTGTNYQPQHF
TGTGCCAGTAGTACCGGGACTAACTATCAGCCCCAGCATTTT
>TRBV10-2|TRBJ2-3|.|TRBD2
CASRTSGSGGDTQYF
TGCGCCAGCAGGACTAGCGGGAGCGGCGGGGATACGCAGTATTTT
>TRBV27|TRBJ2-2|.|.
CASSFRAHTGELFF
TGTGCCAGCAGTTTCAGGGCTCATACCGGGGAGCTGTTTTTT
>TRBV27|TRBJ1-2|.|TRBD1
CASSFRGQGDRYGYTF
TGTGCCAGCAGTTTCCGGGGACAGGGGGACCGCTATGGCTACACCTTC
>TRBV7-2|TRBJ1-1|.|TRBD1
CASSPRHRGVRNTEAFF
TGTGCCAGCAGCCCACGTCACAGGGGGGTGAGGAACACTGAAGCTTTCTTT
>TRBV5-1|TRBJ1-2|.|.
CASSLLAGDYGYTF
TGCGCCAGCAGCTTGCTGGCAGGGGACTATGGCTACACCTTC
>TRBV19|TRBJ2-7|.|.
CASSIGTTYEQYF
TGTGCCAGTAGCATTGGGACAACCTACGAGCAGTACTTC
>TRBV6-6|TRBJ2-3|.|TRBD1
CASSMGQFLTDTQYF
TGTGCCAGCAGTATGGGACAGTTTCTCACAGATACGCAGTATTTT
>TRBV7-2|TRBJ1-4|.|.
CASSWGDATNEKLFF
TGTGCCAGCAGCTGGGGGGATGCAACTAATGAAAAACTGTTTTTT
>TRBV9|TRBJ2-3|.|.
CASSVGGVGTDTQYF
TGTGCCAGCAGCGTAGGGGGGGTAGGCACAGATACGCAGTATTTT
>TRBV11-2|TRBJ2-5|.|TRBD1
CASSTGTGPWGETQYF
TGTGCCAGCAGCACCGGGACAGGCCCATGGGGGGAGACCCAGTACTTC